This TCR beta chain derives from a study (dated 2022 in TCRdb). What the study reported, not specific to this receptor: According to the authors, more investigation is needed, including longitudinal sampling and evaluation of a control group.

Survey-level sequencing on the immunoSEQ platform was used to profile TCR beta chain repertoires. The authors processed their data as follows. Repertoire diversity was measured with the inverse Simpson index, and CDR3 amino acid length spectratypes and V-J pairing frequencies were compared. Clonotypes specific to SARS-CoV-2, CMV, influenza A and EBV were annotated by matching TCR beta CDR3 sequences against VDJdb. This immuneACCESS table, as held by TCRdb, lists in-frame sequences with V and J called but not all clones. Of the missing ones, under half trace to an unresolved V gene in checked studies; the others have no known cause. That table is the source of V, J and clone size, and D and trimming were worked out from the DNA. Counted in this sample were approximately 70,000 clones; around 95% of them appeared once. Jointly, the top ten make up around 4.5% of the sample. In regard to this clone: The clone's antigen remains unknown. Within one base of it there is no much larger clone, and no base qualities were kept.

The cysteine opens and the phenylalanine closes a CDR3 of 17 amino acids. The entry retains the CDR3 DNA only, 51 bases that are in frame from base 1. Reading the germline V gene (reference sequence) gives CDR1 LGHDT and CDR2 YNNKEL. Between the V and J ends, shortened by 0 bases and 0 bases respectively, the junction contains 12 bases. PBMCs were separated from peripheral blood, and TCR beta sequencing was performed on genomic DNA obtained from unsorted PBMCs. Sample: PBMCs. The clonotype originates from a middle-aged man with rheumatoid arthritis. The receptor chain draws on TRBV3-1 (or the pseudogene TRBV3-2) and TRBJ1-3, with the identity of the D gene unclear. The DNA sequence is TGTGCCAGCAGCCAAGAGCGAGGTCTTAACTCTGGAAACACCATATATTTT. Its amino acids are CASSQERGLNSGNTIYF.